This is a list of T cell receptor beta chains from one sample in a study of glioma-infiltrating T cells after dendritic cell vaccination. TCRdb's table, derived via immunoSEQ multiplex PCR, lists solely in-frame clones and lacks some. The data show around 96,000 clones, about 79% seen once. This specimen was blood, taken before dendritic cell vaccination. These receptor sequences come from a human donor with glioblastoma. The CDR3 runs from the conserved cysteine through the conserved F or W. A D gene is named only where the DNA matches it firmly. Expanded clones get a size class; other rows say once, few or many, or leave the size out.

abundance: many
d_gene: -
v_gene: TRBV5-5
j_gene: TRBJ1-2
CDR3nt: TGTGCCAGCAGCTTTACACTCCGGAGGGGCTATGGCTACACCTTC
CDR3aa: CASSFTLRRGYGYTF

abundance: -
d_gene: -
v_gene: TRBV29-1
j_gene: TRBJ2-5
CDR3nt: TGCAGCGTTTCGTACCAAGAGACCCAGTACTTC
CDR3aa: CSVSYQETQYF

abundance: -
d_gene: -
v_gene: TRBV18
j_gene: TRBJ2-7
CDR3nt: TGTGCCAGCTCACGTCGACCGGGGTCCTACGAGCAGTACTTC
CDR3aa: CASSRRPGSYEQYF

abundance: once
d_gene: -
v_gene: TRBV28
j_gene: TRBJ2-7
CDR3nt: TGTGCCAGCAGACGAGGGCAGTCCTACGAGCAGTACTTC
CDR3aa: CASRRGQSYEQYF

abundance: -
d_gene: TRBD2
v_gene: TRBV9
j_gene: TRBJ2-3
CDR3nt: TGTGCCAGCAGCGTAATCGCTAGCGGGACTTGGAATACGCAGTATTTT
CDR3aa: CASSVIASGTWNTQYF

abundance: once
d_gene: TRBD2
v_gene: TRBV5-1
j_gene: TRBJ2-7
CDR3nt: TGCGCCAGCAGCTCATTGACTAGCGGGAGTACCGAGCAGTACTTC
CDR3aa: CASSSLTSGSTEQYF

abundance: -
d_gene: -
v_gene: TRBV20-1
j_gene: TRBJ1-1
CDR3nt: TGCAGTGCCAATCGACAGCCTGAAGCTTTCTTT
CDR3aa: CSANRQPEAFF

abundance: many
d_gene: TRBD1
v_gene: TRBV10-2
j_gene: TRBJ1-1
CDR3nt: TGCGCCAGCAGTATGGGACAGCTCCCGAGGACTGAAGCTTTCTTT
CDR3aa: CASSMGQLPRTEAFF

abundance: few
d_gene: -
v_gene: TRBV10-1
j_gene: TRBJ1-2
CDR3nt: TGCGCCAGCAGCCCCTCTGGCGGGTATGGCTACACCTTC
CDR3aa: CASSPSGGYGYTF

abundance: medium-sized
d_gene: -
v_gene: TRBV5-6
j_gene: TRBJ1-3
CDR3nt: TGTGCCAGCAGCTTGTCTACGAGTTCTGGAAACACCATATATTTT
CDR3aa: CASSLSTSSGNTIYF

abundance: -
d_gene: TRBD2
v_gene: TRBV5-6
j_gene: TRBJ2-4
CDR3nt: TGTGCCAGCAGCTTGGTACGGAGCGGGGGGGCCGGAAACATTCAGTACTTC
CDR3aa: CASSLVRSGGAGNIQYF

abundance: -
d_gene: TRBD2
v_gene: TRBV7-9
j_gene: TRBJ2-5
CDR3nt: TGTGCCAGCAGCTTAGCCCTAGCGGGGCAAGAGACCCAGTACTTC
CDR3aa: CASSLALAGQETQYF

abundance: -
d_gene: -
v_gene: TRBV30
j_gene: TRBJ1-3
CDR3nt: TGTGCCTGCCAACCGGACAGCATTAGCTCTGGAAACACCATATATTTT
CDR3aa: CACQPDSISSGNTIYF

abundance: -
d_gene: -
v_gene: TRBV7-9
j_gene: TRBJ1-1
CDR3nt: TGTGCCAGCAGCCACGGGACACCCACTGAAGCTTTCTTT
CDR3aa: CASSHGTPTEAFF

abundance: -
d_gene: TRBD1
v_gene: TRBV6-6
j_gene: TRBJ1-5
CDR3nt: TGTGCCAGCGTCCGGGACAGGGGACAGCCCCAGCATTTT
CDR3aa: CASVRDRGQPQHF

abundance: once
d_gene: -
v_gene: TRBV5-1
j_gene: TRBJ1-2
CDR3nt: TGCGCCAGCAGCTTCCAGGGAGGACCCTATGGCTACACCTTC
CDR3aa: CASSFQGGPYGYTF

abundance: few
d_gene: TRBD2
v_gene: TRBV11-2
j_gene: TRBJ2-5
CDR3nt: TGTGCCAGCAGCTACGGGGGGGCCGGGGAGACCCAGTACTTC
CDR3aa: CASSYGGAGETQYF

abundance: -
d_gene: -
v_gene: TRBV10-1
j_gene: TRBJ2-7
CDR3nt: TGCGCCAGCAGTGAGGGGCAGGCCTACGAGCAGTACTTC
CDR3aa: CASSEGQAYEQYF

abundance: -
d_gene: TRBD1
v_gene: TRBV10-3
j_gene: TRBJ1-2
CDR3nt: TGTGCCATCAGTGAGACGTCAGGGGGCGACTATGGCTACACCTTC
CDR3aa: CAISETSGGDYGYTF

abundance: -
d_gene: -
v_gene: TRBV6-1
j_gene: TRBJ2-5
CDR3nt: TGTGCCAGCAGTGAAGGGTACAGACAAGAGACCCAGTACTTC
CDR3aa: CASSEGYRQETQYF

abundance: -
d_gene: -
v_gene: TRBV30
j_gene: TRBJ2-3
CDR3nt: TGTGCCTGGAGTCAGGGCGACGCAGATACGCAGTATTTT
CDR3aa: CAWSQGDADTQYF

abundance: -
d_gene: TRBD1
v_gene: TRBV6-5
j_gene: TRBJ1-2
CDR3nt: TGTGCCAGCAGCTCAGGGGGCGTCGGGGGCTACACCTTC
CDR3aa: CASSSGGVGGYTF

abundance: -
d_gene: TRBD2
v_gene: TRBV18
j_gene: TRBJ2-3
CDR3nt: TGTGCCAGCTCACCACCACTAGCGGGAGGGCCGAGCACAGATACGCAGTATTTT
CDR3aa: CASSPPLAGGPSTDTQYF

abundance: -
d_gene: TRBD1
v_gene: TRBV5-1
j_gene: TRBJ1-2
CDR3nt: TGCGCCAGCAGCACCGGGACAGGTGGCTACACCTTC
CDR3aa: CASSTGTGGYTF

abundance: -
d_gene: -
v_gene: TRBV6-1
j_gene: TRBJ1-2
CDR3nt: TGTGCCAGCAGTCAGCGGGACGGAGATTATGGCTACACCTTC
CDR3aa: CASSQRDGDYGYTF

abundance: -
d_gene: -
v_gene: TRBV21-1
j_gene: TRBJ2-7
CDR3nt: TGTGCCAGCAGCAAGAAAACTAGCGGGAGGGCCTACGAGCAGTACTTC
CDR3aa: CASSKKTSGRAYEQYF

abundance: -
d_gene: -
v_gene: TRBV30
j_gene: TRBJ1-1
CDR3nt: TGTGCCTGGAGTGTTCGGGGGAACACTGAAGCTTTCTTT
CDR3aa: CAWSVRGNTEAFF

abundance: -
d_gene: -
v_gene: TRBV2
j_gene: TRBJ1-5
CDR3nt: TGTGCCACCCGAACAGGGTTCAATCAGCCCCAGCATTTT
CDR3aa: CATRTGFNQPQHF

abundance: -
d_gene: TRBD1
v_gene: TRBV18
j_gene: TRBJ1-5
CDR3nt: TGTGCCAGCTCATACTACCCTGGACAGGGGGTGAACAATCAGCCCCAGCATTTT
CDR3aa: CASSYYPGQGVNNQPQHF

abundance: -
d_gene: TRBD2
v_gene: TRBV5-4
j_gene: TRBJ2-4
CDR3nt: TGTGCCAGCAGCTTAGATCTAGCGGGAGGTAACATTCAGTACTTC
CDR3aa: CASSLDLAGGNIQYF

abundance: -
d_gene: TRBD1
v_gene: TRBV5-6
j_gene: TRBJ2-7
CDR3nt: TGTGCCAGCAGCTGGATCAACAGGGGTAGCTACGAGCAGTACTTC
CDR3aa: CASSWINRGSYEQYF

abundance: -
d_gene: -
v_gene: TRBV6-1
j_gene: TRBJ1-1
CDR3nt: TGTGCCAGCAGCCCCGGTCCCAACACTGAAGCTTTCTTT
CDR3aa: CASSPGPNTEAFF

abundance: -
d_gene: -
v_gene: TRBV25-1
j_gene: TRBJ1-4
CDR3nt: TGTGCCAGCAGTGCCCCCGAGGTGGGTTATGAAAAACTGTTTTTT
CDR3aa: CASSAPEVGYEKLFF

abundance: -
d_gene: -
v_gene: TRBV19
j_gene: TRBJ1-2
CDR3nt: TGTGCCAGTAGTATTTCGAACAGAGGGCTACCCACTAACTATGGCTACACCTTC
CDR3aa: CASSISNRGLPTNYGYTF

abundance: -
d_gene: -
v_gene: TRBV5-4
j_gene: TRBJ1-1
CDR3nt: TGTGCCAGCAGAACACCGAACACTGAAGCTTTCTTT
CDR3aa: CASRTPNTEAFF

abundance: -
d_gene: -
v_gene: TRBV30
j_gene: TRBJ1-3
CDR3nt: TGTGCCTGGGGGGGCCAGATCTCTGGAAACACCATATATTTT
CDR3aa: CAWGGQISGNTIYF

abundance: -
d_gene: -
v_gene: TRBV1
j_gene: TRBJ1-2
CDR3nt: TGCACCAGCAGCCAGGGGACAGGGAAAGAGCATGGCTACACCTTC
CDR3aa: CTSSQGTGKEHGYTF

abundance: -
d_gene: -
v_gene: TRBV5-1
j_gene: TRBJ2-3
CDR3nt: TGCGCCAGCATGGCCCGCCCGCAGAGCACAGATGCGCAGTATTTT
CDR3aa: CASMARPQSTDAQYF

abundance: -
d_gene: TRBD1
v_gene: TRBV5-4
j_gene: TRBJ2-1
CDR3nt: TGTGCCAGCAGCTTCAGGCGGACAGGGATTTACAATGAGCAGTTCTTC
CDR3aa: CASSFRRTGIYNEQFF

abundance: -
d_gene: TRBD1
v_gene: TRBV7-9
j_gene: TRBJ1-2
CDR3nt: TGTGCCAGCAGCTTAGCCGGAGGGGGCAGAAACTATGGCTACACCTTC
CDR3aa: CASSLAGGGRNYGYTF

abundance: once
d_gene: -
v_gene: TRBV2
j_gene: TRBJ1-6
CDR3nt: TGTGCCAGCAGTGAAGCGAGGGGGGGGAATTCACCCCTCCACTTT
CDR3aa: CASSEARGGNSPLHF

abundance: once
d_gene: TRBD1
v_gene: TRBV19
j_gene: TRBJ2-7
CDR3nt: TGTGCCAGTAGTATGTACTCGACAGGGTCTTACGAGCAGTACTTC
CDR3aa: CASSMYSTGSYEQYF